Below, 16 T cell receptor beta chains from the same sample are listed, as sequenced in a study of PD-1 blockade in classical Hodgkin lymphoma. Here immunoSEQ multiplex PCR was the method, and the copy in TCRdb shows in-frame clones only, minus some. The table includes 95,000 to 120,000 clones, 89% detected once. After autologous stem cell transplantation all patients relapsed, and prior brentuximab vedotin exposure differed between cohorts. The source was peripheral blood mononuclear cells (PBMCs), collected before the second cycle of nivolumab. The source is a human donor with classical Hodgkin lymphoma.

In DNA form, the CDR3 reads TGTGCCAGCGGTACCGGAAGCGAGCAGTACTTC. Translation: CASGTGSEQYF. The V and J genes are TRBV9 and TRBJ2-7; D is uncertain. V was shortened by 7 bases and J by 6 bases, with 11 bases between the two germline ends. This CDR3 region has 11 residues. Germline CDR1 is SGDLS and CDR2 is YYNGEE.

The chain is built from TRBV18 and TRBJ2-1, with no clear D. V lost 5 bases and J 0 bases, leaving 14 bases between the germline ends. The CDR3 runs 16 residues. Germline CDR1 and CDR2: KGHSH and LQKENI. The CDR3 sequence: CASSAPGPSSYNEQFF. The CDR3 DNA reads TGTGCCAGCTCAGCCCCCGGACCGAGCTCCTACAATGAGCAGTTCTTC.

The chain has TRBV2 and TRBJ2-7; 8 bases are shared with TRBD2. The V and J ends lost 6 bases and 0 bases, in that order; junction bases with no gene match: 7. CDR3 length equals 15 residues. Germline values: CDR1 SNHLY, CDR2 FYNNEI. The CDR3 region is CASSLAGFFSYEQYF. The CDR3 region has the DNA TGTGCCAGCAGCCTAGCGGGCTTCTTCTCCTACGAGCAGTACTTC.

The chain combines TRBV2 with TRBJ1-6, with a tentative D call TRBD1 (5 bases). V dropped 0 bases and J dropped 10 bases, with 13 bases sitting between them. The CDR3 is 15 residues long. CDR1 and CDR2 from the germline V gene are SNHLY and FYNNEI. The CDR3 protein is CASSEARGLVSPLHF. CDR3 DNA: TGTGCCAGCAGTGAAGCTCGGGGGTTGGTCTCACCCCTCCACTTT.

The rearrangement uses TRBV7-6 and TRBJ1-4; 8 bases are shared with TRBD1. V was pared by 4 bases and J by 7 bases, with 5 bases of the junction left unmatched. Germline lookup yields CDR1 SGHVS and CDR2 FNYEAQ. The CDR3 is made up of 14 amino acids. CDR3 residues: CASSSGQGTEKLFF. DNA of the CDR3: TGTGCCAGCAGCTCCGGACAGGGTACTGAAAAACTGTTTTTT.

This clone showed up just once. The J gene is TRBJ2-3, the V gene TRBV5-8; TRBD2 aligns across 11 bases. With 4 bases clipped from V and 1 base from J, the junction kept 11 bases outside the gene matches. The CDR3 totals 18 residues. From germline, CDR1 is SGHTS and CDR2 YDEGEE. CDR3 protein: CASSMGATSGIGTDTQYF. CDR3 in DNA: TGTGCCAGCAGCATGGGGGCGACTAGCGGGATTGGCACAGATACGCAGTATTTT.

Concerning this clone: The junction departs from germline at one end; a sequencing error may be responsible. V and J are TRBV5-1 and TRBJ2-7; TRBD2 matches 9 bases. Germline loops: CDR1 SGHRS, CDR2 YFSETQ. The CDR3 contains 15 residues. As DNA, the CDR3 is TGTGCCAGCAGTCCCCCGATGCGGGAGGGCTACGAGCAGTACTTC. This sequence encodes CASSPPMREGYEQYF.

The chain recombines TRBV10-3 with TRBJ2-7; D is undetermined. This CDR3 contains 13 residues. Between the trimmed V and J ends, which lost 4 bases and 4 bases, there was a span of 11 bases. CDR1 and CDR2 (germline): ENHRY, SYGVKD. The DNA for the CDR3 is TGTGCCATCAGTGTTAGCCAGACTTACGAGCAGTACTTC. This encodes CAISVSQTYEQYF.

As DNA, the CDR3 is TGTGCCAGCAGCTTGGACCGACTGGAGCAGTACTTC. This sequence encodes CASSLDRLEQYF. The J gene is TRBJ2-7, the V gene TRBV5-4, with D unclear. Germline assignment: CDR1 SGHNT and CDR2 YYREEE (reference sequence). The CDR3 consists of 12 residues. V lost 0 bases to trimming and J lost 7 bases, with 8 bases between them.

CDR3 bases: TGTGCCAGTAGTATAGAACTCACAACTAATGAAAAACTGTTTTTT. This encodes CASSIELTTNEKLFF. The rearrangement uses TRBV19 and TRBJ1-4; no reliable D call. Germline-derived CDR1 and CDR2 are LNHDA and SQIVND (reference sequence). V lost 0 bases, J lost 0 bases, and 5 bases lay in between. This CDR3 is 15 amino acids long.

The chain uses TRBV7-2 and TRBJ2-5, with TRBD2 identical over 10 bases. The V and J ends lost 0 bases and 5 bases, in that order; junction bases with no gene match: 6. CDR1 SGHTA and CDR2 FQGNSA come from the germline V gene. The CDR3 is made up of 16 amino acids. CDR3 coding DNA: TGTGCCAGCAGCTTAGCTCTCATGACTAGCGGGGAGACCCAGTACTTC. It encodes CASSLALMTSGETQYF.

The chain couples TRBV7-2 to TRBJ2-1; 7 bases are a match to TRBD1. Germline lookup yields CDR1 SGHTA and CDR2 FQGNSA. J lost 13 bases, V lost 5 bases, and 8 bases had no gene match. This CDR3 has 12 residues. The CDR3 DNA is TGTGCCAGCAGCAGGGGGCCCCCACTTCAGTTCTTC. It encodes CASSRGPPLQFF.

This chain connects TRBV7-9 to TRBJ2-3; 8 nucleotides align to TRBD2. The CDR3 sequence is 14 residues long. CDR1 is SEHNR, CDR2 FQNEAQ, per germline (reference sequence). Unmatched junction bases numbered 7, after V lost 5 bases and J lost 6 bases. The chain's CDR3 is CASSPQRGRDTQYF. CDR3 coding DNA: TGTGCCAGCAGCCCCCAGCGGGGGAGGGATACGCAGTATTTT.

The chain has TRBV18 and TRBJ2-1; 12 positions match TRBD2. J was trimmed by 10 bases and V by 0 bases; bases with no gene match: 7. The CDR3 is 16 amino acids. Germline-derived CDR1 and CDR2 are KGHSH and LQKENI. The CDR3 DNA reads TGTGCCAGCTCACCACCGGCTAGCGGGAGGGCCGGGGAGCAGTTCTTC. The encoded protein is CASSPPASGRAGEQFF. Using reference TRBV18 and TRBJ2-1 for the parts outside the CDR3, the full variable domain is NAGVMQNPRHLVRRRGQEARLRCSPMKGHSHVYWYRQLPEEGLKFMVYLQKENIIDESGMPKERFSAEFPKEGPSILRIQQVVRGDSAAYFCASSPPASGRAGEQFFGPGTRLTVL.

The V gene is TRBV9, the J gene TRBJ1-2; TRBD1 aligns across 10 bases. The CDR3 loop spans 15 amino acids. J lost 4 bases, V lost 3 bases, and 6 bases had no gene match. CDR1 SGDLS and CDR2 YYNGEE come from the germline V gene. CDR3 nucleotide sequence: TGTGCCAGCAGCGAATCCGGGACAGGGGTCTATGGCTACACCTTC. Residues: CASSESGTGVYGYTF.

The chain is built from TRBV4-3 and TRBJ2-3; TRBD1 agrees at 10 bases. CDR3 length equals 16 residues. With V trimmed by 2 bases and J by 2 bases, 4 bases remained unmatched. Germline-derived CDR1 and CDR2 are LGHNA and YSLEER. For the CDR3, the DNA is TGCGCCAGCAGCCAAATGACAGGGGGCATCACAGATACGCAGTATTTT. Protein: CASSQMTGGITDTQYF.